This T cell receptor (beta chain) was identified in a study of long-term antiretroviral therapy in people with HIV. Study-level results: Pre-ART-expanded clones dominated the repertoire at all time points.

Trimming left V 3 bases short and J 2 bases short, with 7 bases between. The CDR3 length is 13 residues. CDR1 and CDR2 (germline): MNHEY, SMNVEV (reference sequence). Notes on this clone: What it binds is not known.

A v3.0 immunoSEQ assay was performed at survey level. Sequencing was performed with immunoSEQ multiplex PCR; in TCRdb, only in-frame clones are kept and a portion is missing. The sample yields 40,000 or so clones, less than 90% seen once. Each donor had at least one pre-ART and at least two post-ART PBMC samples. This TCR derives from a man younger than 35 with HIV. Sequences were derived from unsorted PBMCs, sampled 1 year after starting antiretroviral therapy. The chain carries TRBV27 and TRBJ1-2, with D hard to call. The CDR3 region is CASSFGGNYGYTF. DNA for the CDR3: TGTGCCAGCAGTTTCGGTGGGAACTATGGCTACACCTTC.